The TCR beta chain described here comes from a study of T-cell reconstitution after alpha-beta-depleted transplantation in children. This clonotype was recorded many times. Library preparation (for TCRbeta) was performed with unique molecular identifiers. Each CDR3 protein gets one entry after TCRdb re-called the PCR reads with MiXCR. Of about 580,000 distinct CDR3 sequences detected, more than 20% appear once; the ten largest clones hold 13% to 15%. The input for sequencing was PBMCs, mostly from graft donor cells, taken 360 days after TCRalphabeta/CD19-depleted stem cell transplant. This sequence originates from a boy less than two years old who had a stem cell transplant for acute myeloid leukemia, so the T cells may come from the graft donor.

The chain's CDR3 is CASSLVASGHNEQFF. The CDR3 DNA is TGTGCCAGCAGTTTAGTGGCTAGCGGTCACAATGAGCAGTTCTTC. The gene calls are TRBV27 and TRBJ2-1; 7 positions match TRBD2. With V trimmed by 2 bases and J by 5 bases, 6 bases remained unmatched. Per the germline V gene, CDR1 is MNHEY and CDR2 is SMNVEV (reference sequence). The CDR3 covers 15 residues.